These T cell receptor beta chains were read from a single sample in a study of technical replicates of blood from a handful of donors. Method: immunoSEQ multiplex PCR; TCRdb's copy keeps in-frame clones and lacks some. Of some 90,000 clones listed, around 96% are singletons. Sequenced: T cells isolated from PBMCs. The receptors were sampled from a human donor in good health. The CDR3 runs from the conserved cysteine through the conserved F or W. A D gene is named only where the DNA matches it firmly. Clone size, where shown, is once, few, many, or a class for clones that have expanded.

TRBV4-2,.,TRBJ2-7,.,CASSQDLPGGTSYEQYF,TGTGCCAGCAGCCAAGATTTGCCTGGCGGGACCTCCTACGAGCAGTACTTC
TRBV2,.,TRBJ1-5,.,CASSVGGSVSNQPQHF,TGTGCCAGCAGTGTCGGGGGGAGCGTGAGCAATCAGCCCCAGCATTTT
TRBV7-2,.,TRBJ2-1,.,CASSFDNSYNEQFF,TGTGCCAGCAGCTTCGACAACTCCTACAATGAGCAGTTCTTC
TRBV6-5,.,TRBJ2-7,.,CASSYRLGGAYEQYF,TGTGCCAGCAGTTACCGCCTTGGAGGGGCCTACGAGCAGTACTTC
TRBV4-3,.,TRBJ2-7,TRBD2,CASSQDGLAGGPYQHEQYF,TGCGCCAGCAGCCAAGATGGACTAGCGGGAGGGCCATATCAACACGAGCAGTACTTC
TRBV9,few,TRBJ2-5,TRBD2,CASSAPAGGPQETQYF,TGTGCCAGCAGCGCTCCAGCGGGAGGGCCTCAAGAGACCCAGTACTTC
TRBV4-3,.,TRBJ1-3,.,CASSRGQGNTIYF,TGCGCCAGCAGCCGTGGACAGGGAAACACCATATATTTT
TRBV11-3,.,TRBJ2-7,.,CASSLPGYEQYF,TGTGCCAGCAGCTTGCCCGGCTACGAGCAGTACTTC
TRBV28,.,TRBJ1-5,TRBD1,CASSSGQGRQPQHF,TGTGCCAGCAGCTCGGGACAGGGAAGACAGCCCCAGCATTTT
TRBV7-8,.,TRBJ1-1,.,CASSLTVTLNTEAFF,TGTGCCAGCAGCTTAACTGTGACATTGAACACTGAAGCTTTCTTT
TRBV7-2,.,TRBJ2-2,TRBD1,CASSFRTGGTGELFF,TGTGCCAGCAGCTTTAGGACAGGGGGCACCGGGGAGCTGTTTTTT
TRBV2,.,TRBJ1-2,.,CASRTSTYGYTF,TGTGCCAGCAGGACATCTACCTATGGCTACACCTTC
TRBV5-4,.,TRBJ2-1,TRBD2,CASSPRTSGYNEQFF,TGTGCCAGCAGCCCCCGGACTAGCGGGTACAATGAGCAGTTCTTC
TRBV10-3,.,TRBJ2-7,TRBD1,CAITGSRGPHEQYF,TGTGCCATCACCGGTAGCAGGGGGCCCCACGAGCAGTACTTC
TRBV9,.,TRBJ1-1,.,CASSVDYGAGQEAFF,TGTGCCAGCAGCGTAGATTATGGCGCAGGACAGGAAGCTTTCTTT
TRBV19,.,TRBJ1-5,TRBD1,CASSIGTVMNQPQHF,TGTGCCAGTAGTATTGGGACAGTTATGAATCAGCCCCAGCATTTT
TRBV5-1,.,TRBJ1-4,TRBD1,CASSLAAGGEKLFF,TGCGCCAGCAGCTTGGCCGCAGGGGGCGAAAAACTGTTTTTT
TRBV27,.,TRBJ2-1,.,CASSLITGDNEQFF,TGTGCCAGCAGTTTAATAACCGGGGACAATGAGCAGTTCTTC
TRBV10-2,.,TRBJ2-2,TRBD2,CAGGLAYTGELFF,TGCGCCGGGGGACTAGCGTACACCGGGGAGCTGTTTTTT
TRBV27,.,TRBJ2-7,TRBD1,CASSVTGVEQYF,TGTGCCAGCAGTGTCACAGGGGTCGAGCAGTACTTC
TRBV13,.,TRBJ2-7,TRBD2,CASSPGTSGRGTEQYF,TGTGCCAGCAGCCCGGGGACTAGCGGGCGAGGGACCGAGCAGTACTTC
TRBV6-1,.,TRBJ2-3,.,CASSPQGYSTDTQYF,TGTGCCAGCAGTCCTCAGGGGTATTCCACAGATACGCAGTATTTT
TRBV4-1,.,TRBJ1-2,.,CASSPADLQYGYTF,TGCGCCAGCAGCCCGGCGGATCTACAATATGGCTACACCTTC
TRBV19,.,TRBJ2-7,TRBD2,CASSIWTSGAYEQYF,TGTGCCAGTAGTATATGGACTAGCGGAGCCTACGAGCAGTACTTC
TRBV11-1,.,TRBJ2-1,.,CASSLGLAEQFF,TGTGCCAGCAGCTTAGGCCTGGCTGAGCAGTTCTTC
TRBV4-1,.,TRBJ2-7,.,CASSLTTTYEQYF,TGCGCCAGCAGCCTGACCACTACCTACGAGCAGTACTTC
TRBV19,.,TRBJ2-3,.,CASRSGTDTQYF,TGTGCCAGTAGGAGCGGCACAGATACGCAGTATTTT
TRBV4-3,.,TRBJ1-1,.,CASSQDRNTEAFF,TGCGCCAGCAGCCAAGACAGGAACACTGAAGCTTTCTTT
TRBV28,.,TRBJ1-4,.,CASSSPGLTNEKLFF,TGTGCCAGCAGCTCCCCAGGGCTTACTAATGAAAAACTGTTTTTT
TRBV5-6,.,TRBJ2-4,TRBD2,CASSLVVGGVLGKNIQYF,TGTGCCAGCAGCTTGGTAGTCGGGGGGGTATTGGGCAAAAACATTCAGTACTTC
TRBV6-5,.,TRBJ1-5,TRBD1,CASRPQGARNQPQHF,TGTGCCAGCAGACCTCAGGGGGCGCGGAATCAGCCCCAGCATTTT
TRBV6-5,once,TRBJ1-2,TRBD1,CASSFRRQGGYGYTF,TGTGCCAGCAGTTTCAGGCGACAGGGTGGCTATGGCTACACCTTC
TRBV19,.,TRBJ1-1,.,CASSPGRHGNTEAFF,TGTGCCAGTAGTCCAGGTAGACACGGGAACACTGAAGCTTTCTTT
TRBV28,.,TRBJ1-4,.,CASTEGEEKLFF,TGTGCCAGCACCGAGGGGGAGGAAAAACTGTTTTTT
TRBV4-3,.,TRBJ1-2,.,CASSPHGVGYGYTF,TGCGCCAGCAGCCCTCACGGGGTGGGCTATGGCTACACCTTC
TRBV10-3,.,TRBJ1-1,.,CAISSTQGLNAEAFF,TGTGCCATCAGCTCGACTCAGGGCTTAAACGCTGAAGCTTTCTTT
TRBV5-6,.,TRBJ1-5,TRBD1,CASSLATGIQPQHF,TGTGCCAGCAGCTTGGCGACAGGGATTCAGCCCCAGCATTTT
TRBV27,.,TRBJ1-5,.,CASSLGPSGNQPQHF,TGTGCCAGCAGTTTGGGCCCGAGCGGGAATCAGCCCCAGCATTTT
TRBV28,.,TRBJ2-3,TRBD2,CASSFDSGRRNTQYF,TGTGCCAGCAGTTTCGATAGCGGGAGACGTAATACGCAGTATTTT
TRBV15,.,TRBJ2-3,TRBD1,CATSSDRGRGSTDTQYF,TGTGCCACCAGCAGTGACAGGGGCCGGGGGAGCACAGATACGCAGTATTTT
TRBV7-8,.,TRBJ2-2,.,CASSLVGTLTGELFF,TGTGCCAGCAGCTTAGTTGGGACACTCACCGGGGAGCTGTTTTTT
TRBV27,.,TRBJ1-4,.,CASSLRATNEKLFF,TGTGCCAGCAGTTTGCGGGCGACAAATGAAAAACTGTTTTTT
TRBV5-1,.,TRBJ2-1,TRBD2,CASSLEGAGGPRQFF,TGCGCCAGCAGCTTGGAAGGGGCGGGAGGCCCCAGGCAGTTCTTC
TRBV27,.,TRBJ2-3,.,CASMESGLYTDTQYF,TGTGCCAGCATGGAAAGTGGGCTGTACACAGATACGCAGTATTTT
TRBV7-2,.,TRBJ2-1,.,CASSLGTYSYNEQFF,TGTGCCAGCAGCTTAGGAACTTACTCCTACAATGAGCAGTTCTTC
TRBV19,once,TRBJ2-1,.,CASSRGEGLEQFF,TGTGCCAGTAGCCGCGGGGAAGGGCTTGAGCAGTTCTTC
TRBV5-8,.,TRBJ1-1,TRBD1,CASSAKTGANTEAFF,TGTGCCAGCAGCGCAAAGACAGGGGCGAACACTGAAGCTTTCTTT
TRBV6-1,.,TRBJ1-5,TRBD1,CASSDQGQGIYQPQHF,TGTGCCAGCAGTGACCAGGGACAGGGAATATATCAGCCCCAGCATTTT
TRBV6-1,.,TRBJ1-5,TRBD1,CASSAKGATGNQPQHF,TGTGCCAGCAGTGCCAAGGGGGCGACAGGAAATCAGCCCCAGCATTTT
TRBV6-5,.,TRBJ2-3,.,CASRAISTDTQYF,TGTGCCAGCAGAGCTATTAGCACAGATACGCAGTATTTT
TRBV10-3,.,TRBJ1-2,.,CAIGSGRLNYGYTF,TGTGCCATCGGTTCAGGCCGTCTAAACTATGGCTACACCTTC